A single sample is the source of the 16 T cell receptor beta chains below, sequenced in a study of T cell responses to AZD1222 COVID-19 vaccine. Clones were read by immunoSEQ multiplex PCR, and TCRdb kept only the in-frame ones, dropping some. The sample consists of some 150,000 clones, 90% of them appearing once. Here the sequenced sample was peripheral blood, taken 28 days after the second AZD1222 dose. Source of these receptors: an adult who received the AZD1222 COVID-19 vaccine.

This CDR3 reads CASSPGDFYGYTF. The CDR3 DNA reads TGTGCCAGTAGTCCCGGGGACTTCTATGGCTACACCTTC. The chain couples TRBV19 to TRBJ1-2; maybe TRBD1 (5 bases). The CDR3 extends over 13 amino acids. In germline, CDR1 is LNHDA, CDR2 SQIVND (reference sequence). Trimming pared 5 bases from V and 4 bases from J, leaving 11 bases between.

This clone occurred once. The rearrangement joins TRBV19 to TRBJ1-6; D is unclear. This CDR3 region has 16 residues. V gave up 0 bases and J gave up 9 bases, with 15 bases separating them. Germline V gives CDR1 LNHDA, CDR2 SQIVND (reference sequence). CDR3 DNA sequence: TGTGCCAGTAGTATAGATCTGGTCTCAGAGGGTTCACCCCTCCACTTT. It is translated as CASSIDLVSEGSPLHF. The whole variable domain, remainder taken from reference TRBV19 and TRBJ1-6, is DGGITQSPKYLFRKEGQNVTLSCEQNLNHDAMYWYRQDPGQGLRLIYYSQIVNDFQKGDIAEGYSVSREKKESFPLTVTSAQKNPTAFYLCASSIDLVSEGSPLHFGNGTRLTVT.

CDR3 in amino acids: CASSEAVYNSPLHF. CDR3 bases: TGTGCCAGCAGTGAGGCAGTTTATAATTCACCCCTCCACTTT. The gene calls are TRBV2 and TRBJ1-6, with D unresolved. CDR1 is SNHLY, CDR2 FYNNEI, per germline. The CDR3 consists of 14 residues. V dropped 3 bases and J dropped 4 bases, with 7 bases sitting between them.

The DNA for the CDR3 is TGTGCCAGCAGCTTAGGAGTTTGGGCGGGAGCAGATACGCAGTATTTT. Protein: CASSLGVWAGADTQYF. The gene calls are TRBV7-2 and TRBJ2-3; 7 bases match TRBD2. V was clipped by 1 base and J by 4 bases; unmatched bases: 8. Germline-derived CDR1 and CDR2 are SGHTA and FQGNSA. The CDR3 runs to 16 residues.

The gene calls are TRBV7-9 and TRBJ1-1, with TRBD1 matching 10 bases. Germline CDR1 is SEHNR and CDR2 is FQNEAQ (reference sequence). The CDR3 loop spans 17 amino acids. The V segment lost 4 bases and the J segment 2 bases; nucleotides outside the gene matches: 10. The CDR3 here is CASSSSPGQGTNTEAFF. CDR3 bases: TGTGCCAGCAGCTCCAGCCCGGGACAGGGGACTAACACTGAAGCTTTCTTT.

The V gene is TRBV3-1 (or the pseudogene TRBV3-2), the J gene TRBJ1-4; TRBD1 might be the D (5 bases). CDR3 size: 16 residues. Germline V gives CDR1 LGHDT, CDR2 YNNKEL (reference sequence). V lost 1 base and J 4 bases, leaving 13 bases between the germline ends. The chain's CDR3 is CASSQGGGSFNEKLFF. DNA for the CDR3: TGTGCCAGCAGCCAAGGTGGGGGGTCGTTTAATGAAAAACTGTTTTTT.

This rearrangement joins TRBV7-8 to TRBJ1-3; D is uncertain. Trimming cost V 3 bases and J 0 bases, with 9 bases left between them. Germline V gene lookup returns CDR1 SGHVS and CDR2 FQNEAQ. The CDR3 length is 15 residues. This chain's CDR3 is CASSLRRISGNTIYF. CDR3 DNA: TGTGCCAGCAGCTTGAGACGGATCTCTGGAAACACCATATATTTT.

CDR3 nucleotides: TGTGCCAGCAGCCTACTAGCGGGAGGCCTTTCCACAGATACGCAGTATTTT. Protein: CASSLLAGGLSTDTQYF. The chain uses TRBV28 and TRBJ2-3, with 12 nucleotides matching TRBD2. The CDR3 contains 17 residues. CDR1 and CDR2 from the germline V gene are MDHEN and SYDVKM. The V gene end was trimmed by 6 bases and the J gene end by 2 bases; junction bases not matched to a gene: 9. The variable domain in full, with the rest retrieved from reference TRBV28 and TRBJ2-3, is DVKVTQSSRYLVKRTGEKVFLECVQDMDHENMFWYRQDPGLGLRLIYFSYDVKMKEKGDIPEGYSVSREKKERFSLILESASTNQTSMYLCASSLLAGGLSTDTQYFGPGTRLTVL.

The chain has TRBV6-4 and TRBJ2-1, with D perhaps TRBD2 (5 bases). The CDR3 has 12 residues. CDR1 is MRHNA and CDR2 is SNTAGT in the germline V gene. V gave up 6 bases and J gave up 9 bases, with 12 bases separating them. CDR3 in amino acids: CASSIVGGEQFF. The CDR3 coding sequence is TGTGCCAGCAGCATAGTTGGAGGTGAGCAGTTCTTC.

Note on this clone: The junction departs from germline at one end; a sequencing error may be responsible. The genes are TRBV7-2 and TRBJ1-2; weak D call: TRBD1 (5 bases). The CDR3 spans 13 residues. Per the germline V gene, CDR1 is SGHTA and CDR2 is FQGNSA. CDR3 protein: CASRFGGSQGYTF. Here the CDR3 DNA reads TGTGCCAGCCGCTTCGGGGGATCGCAAGGCTACACCTTC.

This chain links TRBV15 with TRBJ1-2, with unresolved D. CDR1 and CDR2 from the germline V gene are LNHNV and YYDKDF (reference sequence). This CDR3 has 13 amino acids. Trimming pared 5 bases from V and 7 bases from J, leaving 14 bases between. The DNA of the CDR3 is TGTGCCACCAGCCCAAGGATCCGAGGTGGCTACACCTTC. This sequence encodes CATSPRIRGGYTF.

The chain carries TRBV24-1 and TRBJ2-2, with 12 bases aligning to TRBD2. CDR3 length: 17 amino acids. Germline V gives CDR1 KGHDR, CDR2 SFDVKD. V shed 3 bases, J shed 2 bases, and the junction held 3 bases outside the gene matches. This chain's CDR3 is CATSDPGLAGNTGELFF. The CDR3 DNA sequence: TGTGCCACCAGTGATCCGGGACTAGCGGGTAACACCGGGGAGCTGTTTTTT.

This clone is a singleton in its sample. The chain employs TRBV6-6 and TRBJ2-3; TRBD2 aligns across 11 bases. CDR3 length equals 16 residues. Germline V gene lookup returns CDR1 MNHNY and CDR2 SVGAGI (reference sequence). The junction had 10 bases not matched to a gene; V was cut back by 5 bases and J by 6 bases. The CDR3 region is CASSPLSGGALDTQYF. The CDR3 DNA is TGTGCCAGCAGTCCCCTTAGCGGGGGGGCCCTGGATACGCAGTATTTT.

The chain joins TRBV24-1 to TRBJ2-7; 9 bases line up with TRBD1. The CDR3 is made up of 13 amino acids. J was trimmed by 4 bases and V by 10 bases; bases with no gene match: 7. Germline CDR1 reads KGHDR; CDR2 reads SFDVKD. The CDR3 coding sequence is TGTGCCACTTCACAGGGGGCCAAGTACGAGCAGTACTTC. Translation gives CATSQGAKYEQYF.

The chain joins TRBV6-5 to TRBJ1-6; D is ambiguous. Germline V gene sequence: CDR1 MNHEY, CDR2 SVGAGI. Trimming shortened V by 0 bases and J by 6 bases, and 9 bases separated the two germline ends. This CDR3 comprises 15 residues. The CDR3 coding sequence is TGTGCCAGCAGTTACTCGACTTTAATTAATTCACCCCTCCACTTT. Translation: CASSYSTLINSPLHF.

This rearrangement joins TRBV19 to TRBJ2-5; 7 bases line up with TRBD1. The CDR3 runs 15 residues. CDR1 and CDR2 from the germline V gene are LNHDA and SQIVND (reference sequence). Germline trimming cut 7 bases from V and 2 bases from J; bases unmatched to any gene: 10. In nucleotides, the CDR3 is TGTGCCAGTAAGGCACGGACAGGAGATCAAGAGACCCAGTACTTC. It translates to CASKARTGDQETQYF.